Listed below are T cell receptor beta chains from one sample, sequenced in a study of cytomegalovirus exposure and HLA in healthy donors. The assay was immunoSEQ multiplex PCR, and TCRdb's table has in-frame clones only and misses some. The profile shows around 130,000 clones, about nine tenths of them singletons. Material for sequencing was PBMCs. The receptors were gathered from a man under 40 in good health and CMV-seronegative. CDR3s include the opening cysteine and the closing phenylalanine or tryptophan. The order of the fields is V gene, J gene, clone size, D gene, CDR3 protein, CDR3 DNA. D genes are given only for firm matches. Size is stated for part of the rows, as once, few or many counts, or as a class when the clone is expanded.

TRBV5-1	TRBJ1-1	-	-	CASSLDGGTEAFF	TGCGCCAGCAGCTTGGACGGCGGCACTGAAGCTTTCTTT
TRBV7-9	TRBJ1-2	-	-	CASSLSLQGTGYTF	TGTGCCAGCAGCTTATCCTTACAGGGAACTGGCTACACCTTC
TRBV5-1	TRBJ2-1	-	TRBD1	CASIDGQGGYNEQFF	TGCGCCAGCATCGATGGACAGGGCGGCTACAATGAGCAGTTCTTC
TRBV4-2	TRBJ2-2	-	-	CASREITNTGELFF	TGTGCCAGCCGGGAAATTACGAACACCGGGGAGCTGTTTTTT
TRBV18	TRBJ2-7	few	-	CASSHSDSTYEQYF	TGTGCCAGCTCACACTCGGACAGCACCTACGAGCAGTACTTC
TRBV6-4	TRBJ1-2	-	-	CASSDSGGGYTF	TGTGCCAGCAGTGACTCGGGGGGGGGCTACACCTTC
TRBV5-1	TRBJ1-4	-	TRBD1	CASSRGQGFGGEKLFF	TGCGCCAGCAGCAGGGGACAGGGGTTTGGGGGAGAAAAACTGTTTTTT
TRBV7-2	TRBJ2-3	once	TRBD2	CASSLEGTSSRGNTQYF	TGTGCCAGCAGCTTAGAGGGGACTAGCAGCCGAGGGAATACGCAGTATTTT
TRBV27	TRBJ2-7	-	-	CASSWTVSSYEQYF	TGTGCCAGCAGTTGGACAGTGAGCTCCTACGAGCAGTACTTC
TRBV28	TRBJ2-7	few	TRBD1	CASSLSGTGIYEQYF	TGTGCCAGCAGTTTAAGTGGGACAGGGATCTACGAGCAGTACTTC
TRBV7-2	TRBJ2-2	-	-	CASSLVPGSGELFF	TGTGCCAGCAGCTTAGTTCCGGGTTCCGGGGAGCTGTTTTTT
TRBV7-2	TRBJ1-2	-	TRBD1	CASSLSGGEDYGYTF	TGTGCCAGCAGCTTATCAGGGGGCGAGGACTATGGCTACACCTTC
TRBV18	TRBJ2-5	-	TRBD2	CASQKTSGSFGETQYF	TGTGCCAGTCAGAAGACTAGCGGGAGCTTTGGGGAGACCCAGTACTTC
TRBV9	TRBJ1-1	-	-	CASSYSPRFTDRMNTEAFF	TGTGCCAGCAGCTATTCGCCTCGCTTCACGGACAGAATGAACACTGAAGCTTTCTTT
TRBV5-4	TRBJ1-1	-	-	CASSRQDTEAFF	TGTGCCAGCAGCAGACAGGACACTGAAGCTTTCTTT
TRBV10-2	TRBJ1-5	-	TRBD1	CASSEVKRTGESNSNQPQHF	TGCGCCAGCAGTGAGGTTAAAAGGACAGGGGAGTCAAATAGCAATCAGCCCCAGCATTTT
TRBV6-1	TRBJ2-1	-	TRBD1	CASRPDRGYNEQFF	TGTGCCAGCAGACCCGACAGGGGCTACAATGAGCAGTTCTTC
TRBV7-6	TRBJ2-7	-	-	CASSPGDSPYEQYF	TGTGCCAGCTCACCAGGGGATTCGCCCTACGAGCAGTACTTC
TRBV29-1	TRBJ2-1	once	TRBD2	CSVGLAGYNEQFF	TGCAGCGTTGGGCTAGCGGGGTACAATGAGCAGTTCTTC
TRBV5-1	TRBJ2-3	-	-	CASSRSGADGIDTQYF	TGCGCCAGCAGCCGTAGCGGAGCCGACGGGATAGATACGCAGTATTTT
TRBV29-1	TRBJ2-5	-	-	CSSGQSAYQETQYF	TGCAGCTCCGGACAGTCCGCGTACCAAGAGACCCAGTACTTC
TRBV4-1	TRBJ2-4	-	TRBD1	CASSQTGGTGNIQYF	TGCGCCAGCAGCCAAACCGGAGGGACAGGTAACATTCAGTACTTC
TRBV5-1	TRBJ2-2	-	TRBD1	CASSLDGTGVTGELFF	TGCGCCAGCAGCTTGGACGGGACAGGGGTCACCGGGGAGCTGTTTTTT
TRBV15	TRBJ2-7	-	-	CATSREQGGPYEQYF	TGTGCCACCAGCAGAGAACAGGGTGGCCCCTACGAGCAGTACTTC
TRBV28	TRBJ1-2	-	-	CASSLRQGPFYGYTF	TGTGCCAGCAGTTTAAGGCAGGGTCCATTCTATGGCTACACCTTC
TRBV27	TRBJ1-6	few	-	CASRVNENSPLHF	TGTGCCAGCAGGGTTAACGAGAATTCACCCCTCCACTTT
TRBV9	TRBJ2-2	-	-	CASSVAGEPNTGELFF	TGTGCCAGCAGCGTAGCGGGGGAACCGAACACCGGGGAGCTGTTTTTT
TRBV7-3	TRBJ2-1	-	TRBD2	CASSLTIASGSNEQFF	TGTGCCAGCAGCTTAACGATCGCTAGCGGGTCCAATGAGCAGTTCTTC
TRBV19	TRBJ1-1	once	-	CASSMGGAQNTEAFF	TGTGCCAGTAGTATGGGGGGGGCCCAGAACACTGAAGCTTTCTTT
TRBV29-1	TRBJ2-7	-	TRBD1	CSPRWDRRFYEQYF	TGCAGCCCACGGTGGGACAGGAGGTTCTACGAGCAGTACTTC
TRBV5-4	TRBJ1-3	-	-	CASSLARRDTIYF	TGTGCCAGCAGCTTGGCCAGGAGGGACACCATATATTTT
TRBV15	TRBJ2-1	-	-	CATSRDRNSYNEQFF	TGTGCCACCAGCAGAGACAGAAACTCCTACAATGAGCAGTTCTTC
TRBV7-2	TRBJ2-7	-	-	CASSSRSEQYF	TGTGCCAGCAGCTCCAGATCGGAGCAGTACTTC
TRBV7-9	TRBJ2-5	-	TRBD1	CASSFWQGAETQYF	TGTGCCAGCAGCTTTTGGCAGGGGGCTGAGACCCAGTACTTC
TRBV12-2	TRBJ2-7	-	-	CASRSPAGLPVSYEQYF	TGTGCAAGTCGCTCCCCGGCGGGGCTTCCCGTCTCCTACGAGCAGTACTTC
TRBV19	TRBJ2-1	once	TRBD2	CASSSSGRARNEQFF	TGTGCCAGTAGCTCTAGCGGGAGGGCGAGAAATGAGCAGTTCTTC
TRBV6-5	TRBJ1-1	-	-	CASRGFTEAFF	TGTGCCAGCCGGGGGTTCACTGAAGCTTTCTTT
TRBV11-2	TRBJ1-1	-	-	CASSPRQEAFF	TGTGCCAGCAGCCCTAGACAGGAAGCTTTCTTT
TRBV7-2	TRBJ2-3	-	TRBD2	CASSPGLAGSTDTQYF	TGTGCCAGCAGCCCGGGGCTAGCGGGTAGCACAGATACGCAGTATTTT
TRBV29-1	TRBJ2-3	few	-	CSGKGGTDTQYF	TGCAGCGGAAAGGGGGGGACAGATACGCAGTATTTT
TRBV5-6	TRBJ2-7	-	-	CASSVGEVSEQYF	TGTGCCAGCAGCGTTGGAGAGGTAAGCGAGCAGTACTTC
TRBV6-6	TRBJ1-2	-	TRBD1	CASSVTGGQRLFYTF	TGTGCCAGCAGTGTCACAGGGGGACAGAGACTATTCTACACCTTC
TRBV19	TRBJ1-1	-	-	CASSIVNRVYDTEAFF	TGTGCCAGTAGTATAGTGAACAGGGTGTATGACACTGAAGCTTTCTTT
TRBV30	TRBJ1-6	-	-	CAWSHTAGRGSPLHF	TGTGCCTGGAGTCATACAGCGGGGAGGGGTTCACCCCTCCACTTT
TRBV7-2	TRBJ1-6	few	-	CASTQTGSLRALHF	TGTGCCAGCACCCAGACAGGATCCCTGAGAGCCCTCCACTTT
TRBV6-5	TRBJ2-5	-	TRBD2	CASSVGLAGRETQYF	TGTGCCAGCAGCGTCGGACTAGCGGGGCGAGAGACCCAGTACTTC
TRBV30	TRBJ1-1	once	TRBD1	CAWSKDRAGGTNTEAFF	TGTGCCTGGAGTAAAGACAGGGCAGGGGGAACTAACACTGAAGCTTTCTTT
TRBV6-5	TRBJ2-1	-	-	CASSYLFEQFF	TGTGCCAGCAGTTATCTGTTTGAGCAGTTCTTC
TRBV14	TRBJ1-2	-	-	CASSQDWGLDYGYTF	TGTGCCAGCAGCCAAGATTGGGGACTGGACTATGGCTACACCTTC
TRBV2	TRBJ1-2	few	-	CASTPLSGGYTF	TGTGCCAGCACCCCACTTTCGGGTGGCTACACCTTC